Presented here are 30 T cell receptor beta chains from one specimen sequenced in a study of shared clonotypes between healthy human individuals (TCRdb year 2020). The method behind the library was the immunoSEQ multiplex PCR assay. TCRdb obtained this table from immuneACCESS and retained in-frame rearrangements with V and J assigned. These tables miss some clones; where compared with another copy, unresolved V genes account for less than half of the shortfall, and the remainder is unexplained. The sample data list some 2,100,000 clones, and more than 90% of these were observed just once. 0.1% to 0.15% of the sample is in the top ten clones. Sequenced material: naive CD4+ T cells sorted from blood. The cell subset or site label, read with the paper, signifies: CD45RA+ positively selected. Receptors originate from a man younger than 35 in good health.

The J gene is TRBJ1-1, the V gene TRBV7-9; 10 nucleotides agree with TRBD1. Germline V gene lookup returns CDR1 SEHNR and CDR2 FQNEAQ (reference sequence). This CDR3 is built from 16 residues. Trimming removed 3 bases from V and 6 bases from J; junction bases left unmatched: 10. CDR3 in amino acids: CASSLGLGQGQAEAFF. DNA of the CDR3: TGTGCCAGCAGCTTGGGCCTGGGACAGGGGCAGGCTGAAGCTTTCTTT.

This chain connects TRBV7-2 to TRBJ2-7; D may be TRBD2 (5 bases). The CDR3 extends over 16 amino acids. Germline CDR1 SGHTA, CDR2 FQGNSA. V was cut by 5 bases and J by 0 bases, with 17 bases left in between. The CDR3 sequence is CASSRTGGFSSYEQYF. The CDR3 bases are TGTGCCAGCAGCCGGACCGGCGGGTTCAGCTCCTACGAGCAGTACTTC.

As concerns this clone: The junction and the germline gene differ at one end; a read error may be behind it. This sample includes further DNA sequences coding for the same CDR3. V gene TRBV7-7 combines with J gene TRBJ2-1; the match to TRBD2 covers 11 bases. The CDR3 runs to 15 residues. Per germline, CDR1 SSHAT and CDR2 FNYEAQ (reference sequence). The CDR3 nucleotides read TGTGCTAGCAGCCTAGGACTAGCGGGCTACAATGAGCAGTTCTTC. This gives the protein CASSLGLAGYNEQFF.

The rearrangement links TRBV18 to TRBJ2-7, with 9 bases lining up with TRBD1. Germline V CDR1 and CDR2: KGHSH, LQKENI. This CDR3 is built from 14 residues. Trimming at V came to 6 bases and at J to 2 bases, leaving 5 bases not matched to a gene. Written as DNA, the CDR3 is TGTGCCAGCTCCTCCAGGACAGGGGCCTACGAGCAGTACTTC. It codes for CASSSRTGAYEQYF.

The V and J genes are TRBV7-9 and TRBJ2-1, with a possible D match to TRBD1 (6 bases). Germline CDR1 SEHNR, CDR2 FQNEAQ (reference sequence). V shed 1 base and J shed 7 bases, with 17 bases lying between them. This CDR3 has 16 residues. In nucleotides, the CDR3 is TGTGCCAGCAGCTTAGTATGGTGGGGGACAACTAATGAGCAGTTCTTC. This translates into CASSLVWWGTTNEQFF.

The chain has TRBV27 and TRBJ2-2; possible D gene TRBD2, 5 bases. Per germline, CDR1 MNHEY and CDR2 SMNVEV (reference sequence). This CDR3 has 16 amino acids. V was trimmed by 3 bases and J by 6 bases, leaving 17 bases between them. The CDR3, as DNA: TGTGCCAGCAGTTTGAATACCCCCGCGGGCTCCGGGGAGCTGTTTTTT. This encodes CASSLNTPAGSGELFF.

J is TRBJ1-6 and V is TRBV5-1; D is unclear. CDR1 is SGHRS, CDR2 YFSETQ, per germline. The length of the CDR3 is 16 residues. The germline V and J ends were trimmed by 0 bases and 0 bases, with 7 bases remaining between them. Here the CDR3 reads CASSLDPSSYNSPLHF. The CDR3 DNA reads as TGCGCCAGCAGCTTGGATCCCAGCTCCTATAATTCACCCCTCCACTTT.

This sequence joins TRBV7-9 and TRBJ1-1; D perhaps matches TRBD1 (5 bases). CDR1 and CDR2 from the germline V gene are SEHNR and FQNEAQ (reference sequence). The CDR3 is made up of 13 amino acids. V gave up 6 bases and J gave up 7 bases, with 15 bases separating them. CDR3 loop: CASSPQADGEAFF. CDR3 in DNA: TGTGCCAGCAGTCCACAGGCGGACGGTGAAGCTTTCTTT.

A word on this clone: The identical CDR3 is also encoded by other nucleotide sequences in the sample. The chain couples TRBV5-1 to TRBJ1-6; no clear D gene. Trimming shortened V by 0 bases and J by 7 bases, and 5 bases separated the two germline ends. Germline CDR1 and CDR2: SGHRS and YFSETQ. The CDR3 has 13 residues. CDR3: CASSLGGNSPLHF. CDR3 DNA sequence: TGCGCCAGCAGCTTGGGAGGAAATTCACCCCTCCACTTT.

The chain uses TRBV28 and TRBJ1-3; D may be TRBD1 (5 bases). V was clipped by 6 bases and J by 0 bases, with 12 bases between them. CDR1 MDHEN and CDR2 SYDVKM come from the germline V gene. The CDR3 has 15 amino acids. The CDR3 reads CASSFGGSSGNTIYF. Written as DNA, the CDR3 is TGTGCCAGCAGCTTTGGGGGAAGCTCTGGAAACACCATATATTTT.

V is TRBV10-1 and J is TRBJ2-3; 7 bases fit TRBD2. CDR3 size: 16 residues. V lost 5 bases, J lost 7 bases, and 15 bases stayed unmatched. Germline assignment: CDR1 WNHNN and CDR2 SYGVQD (reference sequence). CDR3 sequence: CASSPPMAGVPNTQYF. DNA of the CDR3: TGCGCCAGCAGTCCCCCTATGGCGGGAGTGCCCAATACGCAGTATTTT.

CDR3 residues: CASSTPAYNSPLHF. CDR3 bases: TGTGCCAGCAGCACTCCGGCCTATAATTCACCCCTCCACTTT. The chain uses TRBV28 and TRBJ1-6; no definite D call. The CDR3 contains 14 residues. The germline V and J ends were trimmed by 6 bases and 2 bases, with 8 bases remaining between them. Looked up from germline, CDR1 is MDHEN and CDR2 is SYDVKM.

This clone was detected once. This chain joins TRBV5-1 and TRBJ2-7; D could derive from TRBD1 or TRBD2 (6 bases each). This CDR3 region has 16 residues. Germline CDR1 SGHRS, CDR2 YFSETQ. Trimming pared 7 bases from V and 0 bases from J, leaving 20 bases between. The CDR3 region is CASGSGGLTSSYEQYF. The CDR3, as DNA: TGCGCCAGCGGTTCCGGGGGCCTGACTTCCTCCTACGAGCAGTACTTC.

The chain combines TRBV28 with TRBJ1-2; D not certain. CDR3 length: 16 amino acids. V lost 6 bases, J lost 8 bases, and 25 bases lay in between. CDR1 MDHEN and CDR2 SYDVKM come from the germline V gene. CDR3 amino acids: CASSDDTLGSRRGYTF. The DNA for the CDR3 is TGTGCCAGCAGCGACGACACATTGGGGTCCCGGAGAGGCTACACCTTC.

The table lists this clone with a few counts. The J gene is TRBJ1-1, the V gene TRBV11-2, with D possibly matching TRBD1 (5 bases). The CDR3 is 16 residues long. V gave up 1 base and J gave up 1 base, with 13 bases separating them. Germline CDR1 is SGHAT and CDR2 is FQNNGV. This CDR3 reads CASSLGAFRENTEAFF. The CDR3 nucleotides are TGTGCCAGCAGCTTAGGAGCGTTCAGGGAGAACACTGAAGCTTTCTTT.

Note on this clone: This sample includes further DNA sequences coding for the same CDR3. The rearrangement links TRBV15 to TRBJ1-2; D unresolved. The V and J ends lost 5 bases and 4 bases respectively, with 5 bases between them. Germline V gene data show CDR1 as LNHNV and CDR2 as YYDKDF (reference sequence). This CDR3 has 11 residues. The CDR3 sequence: CATSSGYGYTF. In DNA form, the CDR3 reads TGTGCCACCAGCTCGGGCTATGGCTACACCTTC.

Worth noting for this clone: This sample includes further DNA sequences coding for the same CDR3. The gene calls are TRBV2 and TRBJ1-2, with a possible D match to TRBD1 (6 bases). CDR3 length: 14 residues. The germline V and J ends were trimmed by 4 bases and 4 bases, with 13 bases remaining between them. Germline values: CDR1 SNHLY, CDR2 FYNNEI. For the CDR3, the DNA is TGTGCCAGCAGTGGTCAGGGGCTCGGCTATGGCTACACCTTC. Translating gives CASSGQGLGYGYTF.

This rearrangement joins TRBV7-8 to TRBJ2-7; the match to TRBD1 covers 7 bases. The germline CDR1 and CDR2 sequences are SGHVS and FQNEAQ. The ends lost 7 bases at V and 3 bases at J; junction bases unmatched: 12. This CDR3 is built from 15 residues. This chain's CDR3 is CASTPLNRDSYEQYF. The CDR3 DNA is TGTGCCAGCACTCCCTTAAACCGGGACAGCTACGAGCAGTACTTC.

The chain combines TRBV5-5 with TRBJ1-1, with D perhaps matching TRBD1 (5 bases). This CDR3 has 13 amino acids. Per the germline V gene, CDR1 is SGHKS and CDR2 is YYEKEE (reference sequence). V was shortened by 5 bases and J by 4 bases, with 12 bases between the two germline ends. CDR3 bases: TGTGCCAGCAGGGGGCTATCAGGCACTGAAGCTTTCTTT. Its translation is CASRGLSGTEAFF.

The J gene is TRBJ2-7, the V gene TRBV11-2, with 13 bases fitting TRBD2. CDR1 and CDR2 from the germline V gene are SGHAT and FQNNGV. The length of the CDR3 is 15 residues. Trimming took 5 bases from V and 2 from J; bases not matched to a gene: 3. The CDR3 nucleotides are TGTGCCAGCAGCCGACTAGCGGGAGGCACCTACGAGCAGTACTTC. Residues: CASSRLAGGTYEQYF.

In regard to this clone: Distinct nucleotide sequences in the sample also encode this CDR3. The chain has TRBV6-1 and TRBJ1-2; D possibly corresponds to TRBD1 (5 bases). CDR3 length: 14 amino acids. The V gene lost 5 bases and the J gene lost 5 bases, with 15 bases spanning the gap. The germline V gene has CDR1 MNHNS and CDR2 SASEGT. The CDR3 coding sequence is TGTGCCAGCAGTTCCGGTGGGGGACCTTATGGCTACACCTTC. This gives the protein CASSSGGGPYGYTF.

Turning to this clone: The sample has other DNA sequences that encode this CDR3 too. The chain links TRBV5-1 to TRBJ1-1, with D unresolved. The CDR3 sequence is 13 residues long. V lost 0 bases, J lost 6 bases, and 9 bases lay in between. Germline values: CDR1 SGHRS, CDR2 YFSETQ. The CDR3 region has the DNA TGCGCCAGCAGCTTGGAAGGTTGGGCTGAAGCTTTCTTT. Its translation is CASSLEGWAEAFF.

The CDR3 spells CSASGGYNSPLHF. As DNA, the CDR3 is TGCAGCGCCTCGGGGGGTTATAATTCACCCCTCCACTTT. The chain uses TRBV29-1 and TRBJ1-6; possibly TRBD1 for D (5 bases). The length of the CDR3 is 13 residues. The V and J ends lost 7 bases and 4 bases respectively, with 11 bases between them. Germline CDR1 reads SQVTM; CDR2 reads ANQGSEA.

The V and J genes are TRBV29-1 and TRBJ2-4; D is perhaps TRBD1 (6 bases). The germline gives CDR1 SQVTM, CDR2 ANQGSEA. CDR3 length: 11 residues. Trimming shortened V by 6 bases and J by 15 bases, and 18 bases separated the two germline ends. CDR3 in amino acids: CSVTQGNKGYF. CDR3 bases: TGCAGCGTGACTCAGGGGAATAAGGGGTACTTC. Full variable domain (remainder filled in from reference TRBV29-1 and TRBJ2-4): SAVISQKPSRDICQRGTSLTIQCQVDSQVTMMFWYRQQPGQSLTLIATANQGSEATYESGFVIDKFPISRPNLTFSTLTVSNMSPEDSSIYLCSVTQGNKGYFGAGTRLSVL.

The chain recombines TRBV30 with TRBJ2-2; 9 bases are shared with TRBD1. J lost 5 bases, V lost 8 bases, and 9 bases had no gene match. CDR1 and CDR2 from the germline V gene are GTSNPN and SVGIG (reference sequence). This CDR3 has 14 amino acids. CDR3 amino acids: CATYRGRGTGELFF. In DNA form, the CDR3 reads TGTGCCACCTACAGGGGGCGAGGTACCGGGGAGCTGTTTTTT.

V gene TRBV10-3 combines with J gene TRBJ2-2, with D tentatively TRBD1 (6 bases). From germline, CDR1 is ENHRY and CDR2 SYGVKD. V gave up 5 bases and J gave up 1 base, with 11 bases separating them. The CDR3 consists of 15 residues. DNA of the CDR3: TGTGCCATCAGTCAGGGGAAGGGGAACACCGGGGAGCTGTTTTTT. Amino acid sequence: CAISQGKGNTGELFF.

The rearrangement joins TRBV5-4 to TRBJ1-2; TRBD1 matches at 7 bases. Germline loops: CDR1 SGHNT, CDR2 YYREEE (reference sequence). The CDR3 runs 15 residues. V lost 2 bases, J lost 2 bases, and 6 bases stayed unmatched. CDR3 in amino acids: CASSFGQGGNYGYTF. DNA of the CDR3: TGTGCCAGCAGCTTTGGCCAGGGGGGGAACTATGGCTACACCTTC.

This chain uses TRBV7-9 with TRBJ1-2, with a possible D match to TRBD1 (6 bases). V lost 0 bases and J lost 5, with 16 bases in between. The germline V gene encodes CDR1 SEHNR and CDR2 FQNEAQ (reference sequence). CDR3 size: 16 residues. The CDR3 reads CASSLAGGGPSYGYTF. In nucleotides, the CDR3 is TGTGCCAGCAGCTTAGCGGGCGGGGGGCCGTCGTATGGCTACACCTTC.

The gene calls are TRBV10-3 and TRBJ2-1; TRBD2 matches at 7 bases. CDR1 is ENHRY, CDR2 SYGVKD, per germline. The ends lost 2 bases at V and 0 bases at J; junction bases unmatched: 7. This CDR3 contains 17 residues. CDR3 in amino acids: CAISEGVRTSSYNEQFF. The CDR3 DNA reads TGTGCCATCAGTGAGGGGGTGCGGACTAGCTCCTACAATGAGCAGTTCTTC.

The chain carries TRBV6-5 and TRBJ2-5; D perhaps matches TRBD1 (5 bases). Trimming stripped 0 bases from V and 2 bases from J, with 13 bases between. Germline V gives CDR1 MNHEY, CDR2 SVGAGI. This CDR3 is built from 16 residues. The CDR3 bases are TGTGCCAGCAGTTACTCGCTGGGGCCTTCACAAGAGACCCAGTACTTC. Protein sequence: CASSYSLGPSQETQYF.